This TCR beta chain was identified during a study of CD8 T cells in Susac syndrome. V shed 1 base and J shed 5 bases, with 1 base lying between them. Germline V gives CDR1 GTSNPN, CDR2 SVGIG (reference sequence). The CDR3 is made up of 10 amino acids. Reverse transcription of about 0.45 to 1 ug RNA used random hexamers. TCRdb independently ran MiXCR on the immunoSEQ multiplex PCR reads; one entry per CDR3 protein. This table has around 85,000 distinct CDR3 sequences, roughly 94% appearing once. Notes on the study in general: As the study acknowledged, the number of individuals in its TCR sequencing and HLA analysis was relatively small.

In the case of this clonotype: The antigen remains undetermined.

The receptor was derived from a human donor with Susac syndrome. The gene calls are TRBV30 and TRBJ2-3; D is ambiguous. Source material: CD8+ T cells from PBMCs. CDR3 loop: CAWSEDTQYF. The CDR3 DNA reads as TGTGCCTGGAGTGAAGATACGCAGTATTTT.